This TCR beta chain was found in a study of control samples from healthy donors and cancer patients. Germline CDR1 reads MNHEY; CDR2 reads SVGAGI. V dropped 0 bases and J dropped 4; count of bases not matched to a gene: 2. This CDR3 contains 16 residues. Produced via immunoSEQ multiplex PCR; TCRdb's table is partial and in-frame only. The sample yields tens of thousands of clones, 85% to 95% seen once. The rearrangement uses TRBV6-5 and TRBJ2-5, with TRBD2 identical over 13 bases. The clonotype was recovered from a man aged 25-45 years in good health. The sequenced sample was blood. This chain's CDR3 is CASSYSGLAGVETQYF. As DNA, the CDR3 is TGTGCCAGCAGTTACTCTGGACTAGCGGGAGTAGAGACCCAGTACTTC.